Listed below are T cell receptor beta chains from one sample, sequenced in a study of T cells in localized non-small cell lung cancer. This table comes from immunoSEQ multiplex PCR, and its TCRdb copy is limited to in-frame clones, with some not included. The sample holds roughly 30,000 clones; almost 90% are singletons and the top ten take 4.2%. The sequences come from peripheral blood, collected before any cancer treatment. These receptors were collected from a woman between 35 and 75 years old with stage I lung adenocarcinoma. CDR3s include the opening cysteine and the closing phenylalanine or tryptophan. D genes are given only for firm matches. The size of a clone is reported for some rows only, either as once, few or many, or as a class for expanded clones.

j_call: TRBJ2-5
v_call: TRBV15
d_call: .
clone_size: .
cdr3_aa: CATSRPGEETQYF
cdr3_nt: TGTGCCACCAGCAGGCCAGGCGAAGAGACCCAGTACTTC

j_call: TRBJ2-7
v_call: TRBV2
d_call: .
clone_size: .
cdr3_aa: CASTGGSTYEQYF
cdr3_nt: TGTGCCAGCACAGGAGGATCCACTTACGAGCAGTACTTC

j_call: TRBJ1-6
v_call: TRBV14
d_call: TRBD1
clone_size: .
cdr3_aa: CASSPDRANSPLHF
cdr3_nt: TGTGCCAGCAGCCCCGACAGGGCTAATTCACCCCTCCACTTT

j_call: TRBJ1-4
v_call: TRBV15
d_call: .
clone_size: .
cdr3_aa: CATSSPGQARATNEKLFF
cdr3_nt: TGTGCCACCAGCTCCCCAGGTCAGGCACGTGCAACTAATGAAAAACTGTTTTTT

j_call: TRBJ1-2
v_call: TRBV2
d_call: TRBD1
clone_size: once
cdr3_aa: CASSVTGGGDGYTF
cdr3_nt: TGTGCCAGCAGTGTTACAGGGGGCGGAGATGGCTACACCTTC

j_call: TRBJ2-1
v_call: TRBV18
d_call: .
clone_size: .
cdr3_aa: CASSPRAGQSSYNEQFF
cdr3_nt: TGTGCCAGCTCACCTCGGGCAGGACAAAGCTCCTACAATGAGCAGTTCTTC

j_call: TRBJ1-1
v_call: TRBV2
d_call: .
clone_size: few
cdr3_aa: CASSGDQGKAFF
cdr3_nt: TGTGCCAGCAGTGGGGACCAAGGAAAAGCTTTCTTT

j_call: TRBJ1-5
v_call: TRBV15
d_call: TRBD1
clone_size: .
cdr3_aa: CATSRSTGEMGNQPQHF
cdr3_nt: TGTGCCACCAGCAGGTCGACAGGGGAAATGGGCAATCAGCCCCAGCATTTT

j_call: TRBJ2-2
v_call: TRBV7-9
d_call: .
clone_size: once
cdr3_aa: CASSGTGYSGELFF
cdr3_nt: TGTGCCAGCAGCGGTACAGGGTATTCCGGGGAGCTGTTTTTT

j_call: TRBJ2-7
v_call: TRBV15
d_call: TRBD2
clone_size: .
cdr3_aa: CATSVPSGGSYEQYF
cdr3_nt: TGTGCCACCAGCGTGCCTAGCGGGGGATCCTACGAGCAGTACTTC

j_call: TRBJ2-5
v_call: TRBV7-2
d_call: .
clone_size: .
cdr3_aa: CASLIRGQETQYF
cdr3_nt: TGTGCCAGCCTTATTAGGGGGCAAGAGACCCAGTACTTC

j_call: TRBJ1-1
v_call: TRBV12-5
d_call: .
clone_size: few
cdr3_aa: CASALWDGIEAFF
cdr3_nt: TGTGCTAGCGCGCTATGGGACGGTATTGAAGCTTTCTTT

j_call: TRBJ2-5
v_call: TRBV18
d_call: .
clone_size: .
cdr3_aa: CASSPPKGETQYF
cdr3_nt: TGTGCCAGCTCACCACCCAAAGGGGAGACCCAGTACTTC

j_call: TRBJ2-7
v_call: TRBV6-5
d_call: .
clone_size: once
cdr3_aa: CASSYGQGTYEQYF
cdr3_nt: TGTGCCAGCAGTTACGGGCAGGGAACCTACGAGCAGTACTTC

j_call: TRBJ1-5
v_call: TRBV19
d_call: TRBD1
clone_size: few
cdr3_aa: CASRHSTGLGQPQHF
cdr3_nt: TGTGCCAGTAGACACTCGACAGGGCTCGGTCAGCCCCAGCATTTT

j_call: TRBJ1-5
v_call: TRBV5-5
d_call: .
clone_size: once
cdr3_aa: CASSLLGTANQPQHF
cdr3_nt: TGTGCCAGCAGCCTATTAGGGACGGCAAATCAGCCCCAGCATTTT

j_call: TRBJ2-7
v_call: TRBV7-4
d_call: .
clone_size: .
cdr3_aa: CASIPGRGELREQYF
cdr3_nt: TGTGCCAGCATCCCAGGGCGCGGGGAGTTGCGGGAGCAGTACTTC

j_call: TRBJ1-1
v_call: TRBV9
d_call: TRBD1
clone_size: once
cdr3_aa: CASSKGAGYTEAFF
cdr3_nt: TGTGCCAGCAGCAAGGGGGCGGGATATACTGAAGCTTTCTTT

j_call: TRBJ2-3
v_call: TRBV5-4
d_call: TRBD2
clone_size: once
cdr3_aa: CASRQAGPTDTQYF
cdr3_nt: TGTGCCAGCAGGCAAGCGGGGCCCACAGATACGCAGTATTTT

j_call: TRBJ2-4
v_call: TRBV30
d_call: TRBD2
clone_size: few
cdr3_aa: CAWIPSGIAKNIQYF
cdr3_nt: TGTGCCTGGATCCCTAGCGGGATAGCCAAAAACATTCAGTACTTC

j_call: TRBJ2-1
v_call: TRBV19
d_call: .
clone_size: .
cdr3_aa: CASSMSAGASYNEQFF
cdr3_nt: TGTGCCAGTAGTATGTCCGCAGGGGCTTCCTACAATGAGCAGTTCTTC

j_call: TRBJ1-1
v_call: TRBV5-1
d_call: .
clone_size: once
cdr3_aa: CASSLEQGGEAFF
cdr3_nt: TGCGCCAGCAGCTTGGAACAGGGTGGGGAAGCTTTCTTT

j_call: TRBJ2-1
v_call: TRBV5-8
d_call: .
clone_size: .
cdr3_aa: CASSSLLTGSSYNEQFF
cdr3_nt: TGTGCCAGCAGCTCGCTTCTAACAGGGAGCTCCTACAATGAGCAGTTCTTC

j_call: TRBJ2-7
v_call: TRBV29-1
d_call: TRBD2
clone_size: .
cdr3_aa: CSVYSGGSYEQYF
cdr3_nt: TGCAGCGTTTATAGCGGGGGGAGTTACGAGCAGTACTTC

j_call: TRBJ1-2
v_call: TRBV18
d_call: .
clone_size: .
cdr3_aa: CASSPTSGDLSYGYTF
cdr3_nt: TGTGCCAGCTCACCTACGTCGGGGGATTTAAGCTATGGCTACACCTTC

j_call: TRBJ2-1
v_call: TRBV6-4
d_call: TRBD1
clone_size: .
cdr3_aa: CASQQEEGAVNEQFF
cdr3_nt: TGTGCCAGCCAGCAGGAAGAGGGGGCAGTCAATGAGCAGTTCTTC

j_call: TRBJ1-1
v_call: TRBV11-1
d_call: TRBD1
clone_size: .
cdr3_aa: CASSLGQLYADEAFF
cdr3_nt: TGTGCCAGCAGCTTGGGACAGCTCTATGCAGATGAAGCTTTCTTT

j_call: TRBJ2-2
v_call: TRBV11-1
d_call: .
clone_size: .
cdr3_aa: CASSLVAGELFF
cdr3_nt: TGTGCCAGCAGCTTAGTGGCCGGGGAGCTGTTTTTT

j_call: TRBJ2-1
v_call: TRBV19
d_call: .
clone_size: .
cdr3_aa: CASSPTPDRNEQFF
cdr3_nt: TGTGCCAGTAGCCCCACCCCCGACAGGAATGAGCAGTTCTTC

j_call: TRBJ2-6
v_call: TRBV11-2
d_call: .
clone_size: .
cdr3_aa: CASSKQQSRANVLTF
cdr3_nt: TGTGCCAGCAGCAAGCAACAAAGTCGGGCCAACGTCCTGACTTTC

j_call: TRBJ1-5
v_call: TRBV9
d_call: .
clone_size: .
cdr3_aa: CASSVGDVNQPQHF
cdr3_nt: TGTGCCAGCAGCGTAGGGGACGTCAATCAGCCCCAGCATTTT

j_call: TRBJ2-3
v_call: TRBV6-5
d_call: .
clone_size: .
cdr3_aa: CASRGALDFTDTQYF
cdr3_nt: TGTGCCAGTAGGGGAGCCCTCGATTTTACAGATACGCAGTATTTT

j_call: TRBJ2-5
v_call: TRBV5-4
d_call: .
clone_size: .
cdr3_aa: CASSIWGEETQYF
cdr3_nt: TGTGCCAGCAGCATTTGGGGGGAAGAGACCCAGTACTTC

j_call: TRBJ2-5
v_call: TRBV7-2
d_call: .
clone_size: .
cdr3_aa: CASSPGIQETQYF
cdr3_nt: TGTGCCAGCAGCCCAGGGATCCAAGAGACCCAGTACTTC

j_call: TRBJ2-7
v_call: TRBV4-3
d_call: .
clone_size: .
cdr3_aa: CASSQESAWEQYF
cdr3_nt: TGCGCCAGCAGCCAAGAAAGTGCGTGGGAGCAGTACTTC

j_call: TRBJ2-1
v_call: TRBV5-1
d_call: .
clone_size: .
cdr3_aa: CASSLARDPYNEQFF
cdr3_nt: TGCGCCAGCAGCTTGGCCCGAGACCCATACAATGAGCAGTTCTTC

j_call: TRBJ1-6
v_call: TRBV5-4
d_call: TRBD1
clone_size: .
cdr3_aa: CASSLRGQYSSPLHF
cdr3_nt: TGTGCCAGCAGCCTGCGGGGACAGTACTCTTCACCCCTCCACTTT

j_call: TRBJ1-6
v_call: TRBV25-1
d_call: .
clone_size: few
cdr3_aa: CATRWRTDSPLHF
cdr3_nt: TGTGCCACGAGGTGGAGGACCGATTCACCCCTCCACTTT

j_call: TRBJ2-3
v_call: TRBV10-2
d_call: TRBD2
clone_size: .
cdr3_aa: CASSVTSGAGDTQYF
cdr3_nt: TGCGCCAGCAGTGTAACCAGCGGGGCTGGAGATACGCAGTATTTT

j_call: TRBJ1-4
v_call: TRBV7-6
d_call: .
clone_size: .
cdr3_aa: CASSFAGSTNEKLFF
cdr3_nt: TGTGCCAGCAGCTTCGCGGGATCGACTAATGAAAAACTGTTTTTT

j_call: TRBJ2-7
v_call: TRBV25-1
d_call: TRBD1
clone_size: .
cdr3_aa: CASSLGTGAYEQYF
cdr3_nt: TGTGCCAGCAGCCTGGGGACAGGGGCCTACGAGCAGTACTTC

j_call: TRBJ1-1
v_call: TRBV5-1
d_call: .
clone_size: .
cdr3_aa: CASSLDRMNTEAFF
cdr3_nt: TGCGCCAGCAGCTTGGACAGGATGAACACTGAAGCTTTCTTT

j_call: TRBJ2-3
v_call: TRBV11-3
d_call: TRBD1
clone_size: .
cdr3_aa: CASSLRQGKTTDTQYF
cdr3_nt: TGTGCCAGCAGCCTCCGACAGGGGAAGACCACAGATACGCAGTATTTT

j_call: TRBJ2-1
v_call: TRBV10-3
d_call: TRBD2
clone_size: .
cdr3_aa: CAISEPGLAGVGEQFF
cdr3_nt: TGTGCCATCAGTGAGCCGGGACTAGCGGGGGTAGGGGAGCAGTTCTTC

j_call: TRBJ1-3
v_call: TRBV7-2
d_call: .
clone_size: .
cdr3_aa: CASSPAGVGSGNTIYF
cdr3_nt: TGTGCCAGCAGCCCCGCGGGGGTGGGCTCTGGAAACACCATATATTTT

j_call: TRBJ2-6
v_call: TRBV11-2
d_call: .
clone_size: .
cdr3_aa: CASSLPPTGANVLTF
cdr3_nt: TGTGCCAGCAGCTTACCTCCAACTGGGGCCAACGTCCTGACTTTC

j_call: TRBJ1-3
v_call: TRBV9
d_call: .
clone_size: .
cdr3_aa: CASSVVGNRASRKNTIYF
cdr3_nt: TGTGCCAGCAGCGTAGTCGGAAACAGGGCTAGTCGAAAAAACACCATATATTTT

j_call: TRBJ2-1
v_call: TRBV25-1
d_call: TRBD2
clone_size: once
cdr3_aa: CASTLLRLAEIQYNEQFF
cdr3_nt: TGTGCCAGCACCTTGCTCAGGCTAGCGGAAATACAATACAATGAGCAGTTCTTC

j_call: TRBJ2-3
v_call: TRBV10-2
d_call: TRBD2
clone_size: .
cdr3_aa: CASSESIASGGLDTQYF
cdr3_nt: TGCGCCAGCAGTGAGTCGATTGCTAGCGGGGGGTTAGATACGCAGTATTTT

j_call: TRBJ1-2
v_call: TRBV4-3
d_call: TRBD1
clone_size: .
cdr3_aa: CASSQDFYGQGAYGYTF
cdr3_nt: TGCGCCAGCAGCCAAGATTTTTACGGACAGGGGGCATATGGCTACACCTTC

j_call: TRBJ1-4
v_call: TRBV13
d_call: .
clone_size: .
cdr3_aa: CASSEQGGEEKLFF
cdr3_nt: TGTGCCAGCAGCGAACAGGGTGGGGAAGAAAAACTGTTTTTT

j_call: TRBJ2-3
v_call: TRBV6-4
d_call: .
clone_size: .
cdr3_aa: CASSDKQDTDTQYF
cdr3_nt: TGTGCCAGCAGTGACAAGCAGGACACAGATACGCAGTATTTT